The rows below give T cell receptor beta chains drawn from one sample of a study of cytomegalovirus exposure and HLA in healthy donors. Method: immunoSEQ multiplex PCR; TCRdb's copy keeps in-frame clones and lacks some. The table shows some 130,000 clones, with roughly three quarters occurring only once. Sequenced sample: PBMCs. These receptors all come from a woman aged 40-49 years in good health and CMV-seronegative. CDR3s leave out the opening cysteine and the closing phenylalanine or tryptophan. The order of the fields is V gene, J gene, CDR3 protein.

v_gene: TRBV5-1
j_gene: TRBJ2-5
CDR3aa: ASMPGAARETQY

v_gene: TRBV27
j_gene: TRBJ2-7
CDR3aa: ASSFRDRSYEQY

v_gene: TRBV6-5
j_gene: TRBJ2-1
CDR3aa: ASSYADRVDNEQF

v_gene: TRBV13
j_gene: TRBJ2-7
CDR3aa: ASRQLGREQY

v_gene: TRBV5-4
j_gene: TRBJ2-7
CDR3aa: ASSSFGLADYEQY

v_gene: TRBV5-4
j_gene: TRBJ1-3
CDR3aa: ASSLKSGLLTSSGNTIY

v_gene: TRBV13
j_gene: TRBJ1-2
CDR3aa: ASSMGTPGANYGYT

v_gene: TRBV5-1
j_gene: TRBJ2-4
CDR3aa: ASSLTGSNIQY

v_gene: TRBV6-5
j_gene: TRBJ1-4
CDR3aa: ASSTDTTGEKLF

v_gene: TRBV5-1
j_gene: TRBJ2-6
CDR3aa: ASSPHVGTAATISGANVLT

v_gene: TRBV19
j_gene: TRBJ2-2
CDR3aa: ASSISPRTSPTRRTGELF

v_gene: TRBV5-6
j_gene: TRBJ1-2
CDR3aa: ASSLTQNYGYT

v_gene: TRBV6-1
j_gene: TRBJ1-5
CDR3aa: ASSEAGQGRQPQH

v_gene: TRBV27
j_gene: TRBJ1-2
CDR3aa: ASSSIRDINYGYT

v_gene: TRBV28
j_gene: TRBJ2-7
CDR3aa: ASSIHSPNLGGNSDYEQY

v_gene: TRBV2
j_gene: TRBJ2-1
CDR3aa: ASSQNSGVNNEQF

v_gene: TRBV7-3
j_gene: TRBJ2-2
CDR3aa: ASSQRGAGSTGELF

v_gene: TRBV6-6
j_gene: TRBJ2-7
CDR3aa: ASSYSTPGPYEQY

v_gene: TRBV30
j_gene: TRBJ1-4
CDR3aa: AWSDLPGTNEKLF

v_gene: TRBV11-2
j_gene: TRBJ2-7
CDR3aa: ASSLDRGTGWNRDHEQY

v_gene: TRBV5-1
j_gene: TRBJ1-2
CDR3aa: ASRSDRGLNYGYT

v_gene: TRBV6-5
j_gene: TRBJ1-2
CDR3aa: ASSYGGLRGNGGYT

v_gene: TRBV10-1
j_gene: TRBJ2-7
CDR3aa: ASSEGQGIYEQY

v_gene: TRBV6-6
j_gene: TRBJ1-1
CDR3aa: ASSPETDSPEAF

v_gene: TRBV5-1
j_gene: TRBJ2-7
CDR3aa: ASSLDSPLYEQY

v_gene: TRBV11-2
j_gene: TRBJ2-1
CDR3aa: ASSLDRGNEQF

v_gene: TRBV18
j_gene: TRBJ1-2
CDR3aa: ASSPSQQGYGGYT

v_gene: TRBV5-1
j_gene: TRBJ2-1
CDR3aa: ASSPGGASYNEQF